This TCR beta chain originates from a study of shared clonotypes between healthy human individuals. Study information: Each donor had three CD4 naive, three CD4 memory, two CD8 naive and one CD8 memory plate. Study-wide results and limits: Clonotypes which were not shared had lower generation probabilities than clonotypes that all four donors shared.

Germline V gene data show CDR1 as LNHDA and CDR2 as SQIVND (reference sequence). This CDR3 contains 14 residues. Trimming removed 5 bases from V and 3 bases from J, with 11 bases in between. As to this clone: Its target is unknown.

Sequencing was performed with immunoSEQ multiplex PCR; in TCRdb, only in-frame clones are kept and a portion is missing. This table holds 550,000 to 700,000 clones, 73% found once. Sample: memory CD4+ T cells sorted from blood. Subset described: CD45RA-negative fraction. V and J are TRBV19 and TRBJ1-5; D might be TRBD1 (5 bases). The clonotype originates from a woman aged 25-40 years in good health. The CDR3 DNA reads TGTGCCAGTAGTCCCAACAGGCCCAATCAGCCCCAGCATTTT. Amino acids: CASSPNRPNQPQHF.